Each of the 5 T cell receptor beta chains below was sequenced from the same sample in a study of blood T cells in healthy people across ages. The use of a sample-barcoded 5' primer and a J-beta primer mix characterized a second PCR of about 7 to 12 cycles. TCRdb re-called the 5' RACE reads through MiXCR, storing one row per CDR3 protein. The sample gives about 320,000 distinct CDR3 sequences, less than 30% of which show up once; around 30% is in the top ten. Sequencing was done on a sample of blood. The receptors shown here come from a woman between 65 and 79 years old in good health.

The V gene is TRBV19, the J gene TRBJ2-1, with TRBD2 matching 10 bases. The germline CDR1 and CDR2 sequences are LNHDA and SQIVND (reference sequence). This CDR3 has 18 amino acids. J was trimmed by 6 bases and V by 4 bases; bases with no gene match: 15. The CDR3 protein is CASSKGLAKPQQGNEQFF. Here the CDR3 DNA reads TGTGCCAGTAGTAAGGGACTAGCGAAACCTCAGCAGGGCAATGAGCAGTTCTTC.

This clonotype has a handful of counts. The chain combines TRBV7-9 with TRBJ1-3; D remains unclear. The CDR3 runs to 14 residues. Germline CDR1 and CDR2: SEHNR and FQNEAQ (reference sequence). Trimming shortened V by 2 bases and J by 2 bases, and 7 bases separated the two germline ends. The CDR3 region has the DNA TGTGCCAGCAGCTTAATAGGCGCTGGAAACACCATATATTTT. It translates to CASSLIGAGNTIYF.

This clonotype was observed many times. The V gene is TRBV4-3, the J gene TRBJ2-5; D call uncertain. The V end was cut by 4 bases, the J end by 0 bases, with 9 bases between. Germline assignment: CDR1 LGHNA and CDR2 YSLEER. The CDR3 contains 14 residues. CDR3 protein: CASSLDRYQETQYF. The DNA for the CDR3 is TGCGCCAGCAGCCTAGACCGGTACCAAGAGACCCAGTACTTC.

In its sample, this clonotype was seen a few times. The V gene is TRBV20-1, the J gene TRBJ1-2; no clear D. Trimming took 3 bases from V and 4 from J, leaving 9 bases between them. The CDR3 runs to 12 residues. From germline, CDR1 is DFQATT and CDR2 SNEGSKA (reference sequence). The CDR3 reads CSARHGSYGYTF. The DNA of the CDR3 is TGCAGTGCTAGGCACGGGTCCTATGGCTACACCTTC.

The chain carries TRBV2 and TRBJ2-5; D possibly corresponds to TRBD1 (5 bases). This CDR3 comprises 14 residues. The V gene's germline CDR1 is SNHLY and CDR2 FYNNEI. V lost 7 bases, J lost 7 bases, and 19 bases lay in between. The CDR3 DNA reads as TGTGCCAGCACCCAACAGGCCAACCAGGGGACCCAGTACTTC. It translates to CASTQQANQGTQYF.